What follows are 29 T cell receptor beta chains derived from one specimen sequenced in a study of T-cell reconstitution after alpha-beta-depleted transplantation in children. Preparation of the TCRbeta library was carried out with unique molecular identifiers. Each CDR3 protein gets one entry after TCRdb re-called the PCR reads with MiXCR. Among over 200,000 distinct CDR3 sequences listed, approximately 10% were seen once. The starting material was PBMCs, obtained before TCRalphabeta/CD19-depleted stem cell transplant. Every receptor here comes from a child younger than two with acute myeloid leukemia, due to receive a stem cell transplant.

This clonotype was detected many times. The DNA for the CDR3 is TGTGCCAGCAGCACCGCCGGGCCCGCTTTGGGCGAGCAGTACTTC. This encodes CASSTAGPALGEQYF. This chain links TRBV11-2 with TRBJ2-7, with no clear D. The germline gives CDR1 SGHAT, CDR2 FQNNGV. Trimming removed 5 bases at V and 6 bases at J, with 20 bases between. The CDR3 runs 15 residues.

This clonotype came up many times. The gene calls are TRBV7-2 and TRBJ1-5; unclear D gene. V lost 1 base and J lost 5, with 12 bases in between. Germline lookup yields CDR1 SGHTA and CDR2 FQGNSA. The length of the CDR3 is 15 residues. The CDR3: CASSLDPSPYQPQHF. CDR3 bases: TGTGCCAGCAGCTTAGACCCTAGCCCTTATCAGCCCCAGCATTTT. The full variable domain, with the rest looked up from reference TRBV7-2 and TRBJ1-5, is GAGVSQSPSNKVTEKGKDVELRCDPISGHTALYWYRQSLGQGLEFLIYFQGNSAPDKSGLPSDRFSAERTGGSVSTLTIQRTQQEDSAVYLCASSLDPSPYQPQHFGDGTRLSIL.

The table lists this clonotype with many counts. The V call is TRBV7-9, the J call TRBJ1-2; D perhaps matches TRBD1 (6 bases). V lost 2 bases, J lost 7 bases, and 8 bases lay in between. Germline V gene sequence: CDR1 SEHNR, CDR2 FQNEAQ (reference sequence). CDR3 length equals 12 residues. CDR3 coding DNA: TGTGCCAGCAGCTTACAGGGGCCTGGCTACACCTTC. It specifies CASSLQGPGYTF.

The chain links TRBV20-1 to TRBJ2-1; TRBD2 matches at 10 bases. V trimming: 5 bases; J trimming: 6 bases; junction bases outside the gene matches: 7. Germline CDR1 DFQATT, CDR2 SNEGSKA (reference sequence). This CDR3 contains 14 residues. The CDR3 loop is CSARTPSGGNEQFF. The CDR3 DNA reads TGCAGTGCTCGAACCCCTAGCGGGGGCAATGAGCAGTTCTTC.

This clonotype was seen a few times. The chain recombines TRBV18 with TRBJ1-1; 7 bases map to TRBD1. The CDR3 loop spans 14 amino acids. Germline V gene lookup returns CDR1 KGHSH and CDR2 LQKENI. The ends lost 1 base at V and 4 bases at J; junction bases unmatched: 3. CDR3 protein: CASSPRPGGTEAFF. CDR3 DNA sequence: TGTGCCAGCTCACCACGGCCAGGGGGCACTGAAGCTTTCTTT.

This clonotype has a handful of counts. CDR3 coding DNA: TGTGCCAGCAGTTTAGCGCAGAGGAGGAGTACAGATACGCAGTATTTT. This sequence encodes CASSLAQRRSTDTQYF. The chain carries TRBV12-3 or TRBV12-4 and TRBJ2-3; tentative D call: TRBD2 (5 bases). The CDR3 consists of 16 residues. V shed 0 bases and J shed 3 bases, with 13 bases lying between them.

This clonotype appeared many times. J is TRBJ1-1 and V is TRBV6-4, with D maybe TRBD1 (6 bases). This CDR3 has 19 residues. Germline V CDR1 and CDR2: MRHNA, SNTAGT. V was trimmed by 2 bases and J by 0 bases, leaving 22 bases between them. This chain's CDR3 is CASSDPGGRGALMNTEAFF. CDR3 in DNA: TGTGCCAGCAGTGACCCTGGGGGGCGCGGGGCCTTAATGAACACTGAAGCTTTCTTT.

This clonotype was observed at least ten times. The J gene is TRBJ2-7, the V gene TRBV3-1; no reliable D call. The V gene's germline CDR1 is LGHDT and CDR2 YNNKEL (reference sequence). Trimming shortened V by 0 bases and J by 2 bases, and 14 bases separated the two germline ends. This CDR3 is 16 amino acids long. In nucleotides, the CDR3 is TGTGCCAGCAGCCAAGATCTGCGACGGAGACCCTACGAGCAGTACTTC. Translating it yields CASSQDLRRRPYEQYF.

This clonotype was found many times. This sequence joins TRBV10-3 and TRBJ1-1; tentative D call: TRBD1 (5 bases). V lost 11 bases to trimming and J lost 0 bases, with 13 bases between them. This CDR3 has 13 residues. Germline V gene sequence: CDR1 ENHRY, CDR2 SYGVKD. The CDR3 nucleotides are TGTGCCCTCCGGAAGGGGATGAACACTGAAGCTTTCTTT. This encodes CALRKGMNTEAFF.

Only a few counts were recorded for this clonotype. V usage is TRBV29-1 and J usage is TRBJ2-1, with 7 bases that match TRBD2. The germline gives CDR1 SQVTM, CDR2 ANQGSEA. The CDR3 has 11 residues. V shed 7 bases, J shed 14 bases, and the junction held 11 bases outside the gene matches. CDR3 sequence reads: CSALGREGKFF. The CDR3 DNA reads TGCAGCGCCCTTGGTAGGGAGGGAAAGTTCTTC.

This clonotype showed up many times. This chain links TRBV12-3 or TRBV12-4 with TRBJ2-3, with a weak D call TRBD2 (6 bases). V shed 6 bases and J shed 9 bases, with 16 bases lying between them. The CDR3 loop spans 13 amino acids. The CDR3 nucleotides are TGTGCCAGCAGCCCCTTTGCGGGGCGGACGCAGTATTTT. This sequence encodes CASSPFAGRTQYF.

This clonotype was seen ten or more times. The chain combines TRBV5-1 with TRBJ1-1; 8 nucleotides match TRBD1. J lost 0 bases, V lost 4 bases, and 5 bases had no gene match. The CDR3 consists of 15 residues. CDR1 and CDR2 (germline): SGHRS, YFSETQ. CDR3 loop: CASSGQGPLNTEAFF. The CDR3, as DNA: TGCGCCAGCAGCGGACAGGGCCCGCTGAACACTGAAGCTTTCTTT.

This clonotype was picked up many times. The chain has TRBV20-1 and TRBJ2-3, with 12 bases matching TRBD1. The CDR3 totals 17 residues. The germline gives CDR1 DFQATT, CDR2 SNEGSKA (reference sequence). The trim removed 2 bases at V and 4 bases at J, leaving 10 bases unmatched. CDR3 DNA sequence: TGCAGTGCTAGAACCCCCGGGACAGGGGGCGAAGCAGATACGCAGTATTTT. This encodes CSARTPGTGGEADTQYF.

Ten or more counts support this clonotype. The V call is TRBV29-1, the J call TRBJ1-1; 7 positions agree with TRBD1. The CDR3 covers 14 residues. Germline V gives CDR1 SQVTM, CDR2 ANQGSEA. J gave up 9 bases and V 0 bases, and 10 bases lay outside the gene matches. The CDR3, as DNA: TGCAGCGTTGAAGAATCGACAGGGAGGACTCAAGCTTTCTTT. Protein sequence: CSVEESTGRTQAFF.

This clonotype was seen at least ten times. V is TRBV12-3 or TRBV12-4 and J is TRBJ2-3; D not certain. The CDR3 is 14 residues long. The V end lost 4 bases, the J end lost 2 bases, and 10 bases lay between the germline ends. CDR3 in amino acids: CASSSGPNTDTQYF. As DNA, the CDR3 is TGTGCCAGCAGTTCCGGGCCAAACACAGATACGCAGTATTTT.

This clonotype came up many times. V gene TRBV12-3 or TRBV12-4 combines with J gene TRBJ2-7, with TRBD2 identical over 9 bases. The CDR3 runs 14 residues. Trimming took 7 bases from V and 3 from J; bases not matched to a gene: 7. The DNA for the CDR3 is TGTGCCAGCACTCCGACTAGCGGCTTCTACGAGCAGTACTTC. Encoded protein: CASTPTSGFYEQYF.

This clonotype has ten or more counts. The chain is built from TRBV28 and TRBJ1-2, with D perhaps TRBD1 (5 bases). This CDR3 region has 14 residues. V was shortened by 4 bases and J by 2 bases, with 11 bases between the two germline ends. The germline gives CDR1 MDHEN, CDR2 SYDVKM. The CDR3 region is CASSSGTSNYGYTF. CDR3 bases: TGTGCCAGCAGTTCCGGGACGAGCAACTATGGCTACACCTTC.

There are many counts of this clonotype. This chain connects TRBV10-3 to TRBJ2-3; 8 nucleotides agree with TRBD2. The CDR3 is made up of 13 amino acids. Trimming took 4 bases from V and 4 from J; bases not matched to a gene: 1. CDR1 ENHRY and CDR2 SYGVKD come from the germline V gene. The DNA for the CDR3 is TGTGCCATCAGTGCGGGAGGGCCAGATACGCAGTATTTT. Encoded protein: CAISAGGPDTQYF.

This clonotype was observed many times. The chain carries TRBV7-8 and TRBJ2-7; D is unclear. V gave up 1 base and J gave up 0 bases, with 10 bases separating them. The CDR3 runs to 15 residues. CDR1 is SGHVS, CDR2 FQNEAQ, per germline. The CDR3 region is CASSLGQPSSYEQYF. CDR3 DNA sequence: TGTGCCAGCAGCTTAGGGCAGCCAAGCTCCTACGAGCAGTACTTC.

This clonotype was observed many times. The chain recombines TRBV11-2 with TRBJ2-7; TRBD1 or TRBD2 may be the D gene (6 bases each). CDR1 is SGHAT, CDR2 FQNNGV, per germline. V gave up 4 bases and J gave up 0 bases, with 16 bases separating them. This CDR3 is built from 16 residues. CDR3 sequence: CASSSQGLPSSYEQYF. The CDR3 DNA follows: TGTGCCAGCAGCTCACAGGGACTTCCTAGCTCCTACGAGCAGTACTTC.

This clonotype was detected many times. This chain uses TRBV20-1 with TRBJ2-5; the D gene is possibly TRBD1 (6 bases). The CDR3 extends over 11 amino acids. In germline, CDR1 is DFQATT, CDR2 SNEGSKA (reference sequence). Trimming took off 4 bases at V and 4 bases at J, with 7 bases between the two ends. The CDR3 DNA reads TGCAGTGCTATCAGGGGAGAGACCCAGTACTTC. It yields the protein CSAIRGETQYF.

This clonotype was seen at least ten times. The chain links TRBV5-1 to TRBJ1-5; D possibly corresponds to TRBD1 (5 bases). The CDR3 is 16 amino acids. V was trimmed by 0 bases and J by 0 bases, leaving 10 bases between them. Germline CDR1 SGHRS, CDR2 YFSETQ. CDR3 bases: TGCGCCAGCAGCTTGGAGCCGGGGGATAGCAATCAGCCCCAGCATTTT. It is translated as CASSLEPGDSNQPQHF. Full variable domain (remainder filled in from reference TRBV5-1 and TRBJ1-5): KAGVTQTPRYLIKTRGQQVTLSCSPISGHRSVSWYQQTPGQGLQFLFEYFSETQRNKGNFPGRFSGRQFSNSRSEMNVSTLELGDSALYLCASSLEPGDSNQPQHFGDGTRLSIL.

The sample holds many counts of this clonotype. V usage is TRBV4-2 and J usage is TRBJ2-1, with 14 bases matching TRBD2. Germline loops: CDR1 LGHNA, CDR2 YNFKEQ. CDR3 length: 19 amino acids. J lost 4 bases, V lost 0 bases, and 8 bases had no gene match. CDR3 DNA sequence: TGTGCCAGCAGCCAAGAGGGGACTAGCGGGAGCCCACCTTACAATGAGCAGTTCTTC. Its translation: CASSQEGTSGSPPYNEQFF.

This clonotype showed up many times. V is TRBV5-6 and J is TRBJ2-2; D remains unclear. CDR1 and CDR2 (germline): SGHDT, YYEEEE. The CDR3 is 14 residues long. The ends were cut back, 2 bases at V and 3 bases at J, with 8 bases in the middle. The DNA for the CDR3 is TGTGCCAGCAGCTTCGCAATCCACACCGGGGAGCTGTTTTTT. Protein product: CASSFAIHTGELFF.

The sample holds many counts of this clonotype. The CDR3 spells CASSVGTGTDTQYF. The CDR3 DNA reads TGTGCCAGCAGCGTAGGGACTGGCACAGATACGCAGTATTTT. This chain connects TRBV9 to TRBJ2-3, with TRBD2 as a possible D gene (5 bases). Germline values: CDR1 SGDLS, CDR2 YYNGEE. This CDR3 has 14 amino acids. The V end was cut by 0 bases, the J end by 1 base, with 6 bases between.

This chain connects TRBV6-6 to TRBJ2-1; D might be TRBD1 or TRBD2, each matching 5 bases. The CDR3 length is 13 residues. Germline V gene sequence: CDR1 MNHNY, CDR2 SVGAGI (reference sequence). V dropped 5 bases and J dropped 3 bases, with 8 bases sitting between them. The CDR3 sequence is CASSRDHYNEQFF. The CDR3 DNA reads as TGTGCCAGCAGTCGGGACCACTACAATGAGCAGTTCTTC.

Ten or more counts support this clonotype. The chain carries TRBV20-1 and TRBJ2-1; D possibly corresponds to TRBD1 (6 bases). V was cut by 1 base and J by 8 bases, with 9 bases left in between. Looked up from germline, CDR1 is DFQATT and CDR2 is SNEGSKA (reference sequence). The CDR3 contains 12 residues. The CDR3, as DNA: TGCAGTGCTAGAGCAGGGGTGGATGAGCAGTTCTTC. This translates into CSARAGVDEQFF.

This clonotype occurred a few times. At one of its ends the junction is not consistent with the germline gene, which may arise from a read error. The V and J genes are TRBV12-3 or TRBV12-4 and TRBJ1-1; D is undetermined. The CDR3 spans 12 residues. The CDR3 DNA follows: TGTGCCAGCAGTTTAGAGGACCCTGAGGCTTTCTTT. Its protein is CASSLEDPEAFF.

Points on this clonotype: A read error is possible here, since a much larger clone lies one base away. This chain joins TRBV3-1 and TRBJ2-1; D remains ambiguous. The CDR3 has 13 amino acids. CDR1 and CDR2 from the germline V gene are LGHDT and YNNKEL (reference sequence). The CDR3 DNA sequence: TGTGCCAGCAGCCAAGTCCCTGGCGCTGAGCAGCTCTTC. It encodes CASSQVPGAEQLF.